This T cell receptor beta chain was found in a study of T cell responses to AZD1222 COVID-19 vaccine. The CDR3 sequence is 16 residues long. CDR1 and CDR2 (germline): SGHRS, YFSETQ. With V trimmed by 4 bases and J by 4 bases, 11 bases remained unmatched. On this clone: Its antigen is unidentified.

Here immunoSEQ multiplex PCR was the method, and the copy in TCRdb shows in-frame clones only, minus some. This sample carries 150,000 to 200,000 clones, around nine tenths of them seen once, and the ten largest clones take 2.5% to 3%. Study-level results: Recipients of AZD1222 seropositive at baseline numbered only five or six. Sampled repertoires all dated from after the peak T cell response. A reported finding is that nearly half of spike-specific TCRs target unmutated variant regions.

The clonotype comes from an adult in good health. The chain joins TRBV5-1 to TRBJ1-2; TRBD1 agrees at 9 bases. The sequencing used peripheral blood, collected on day 0 of AZD1222 vaccination. The CDR3 nucleotides are TGCGCCAGCAGCCCCGACACGACAGGGGGAGCCTATGGCTACACCTTC. Encoded protein: CASSPDTTGGAYGYTF. The whole variable domain, remainder taken from reference TRBV5-1 and TRBJ1-2, is KAGVTQTPRYLIKTRGQQVTLSCSPISGHRSVSWYQQTPGQGLQFLFEYFSETQRNKGNFPGRFSGRQFSNSRSEMNVSTLELGDSALYLCASSPDTTGGAYGYTFGSGTRLTVV.